These 12 T cell receptor beta chains share one sample of origin, sequenced in a study of radiation and T cells in renal cell carcinoma. Libraries were prepared by immunoSEQ multiplex PCR; TCRdb keeps only in-frame clonotypes and omits some of them. The table has 50,000 to 65,000 clones, over 65% seen once. The time point denotes: blood 4 weeks post-SBRT, at nephrectomy. The treatment is: 15 Gy SBRT to primary tumor, nephrectomy 4 weeks later. The sequences come from blood, collected from a patient whose treatment included radiotherapy and nephrectomy. The receptors shown here come from a man in his sixties with renal cell carcinoma.

This sequence joins TRBV7-9 and TRBJ2-1, with D perhaps TRBD2 (6 bases). The germline V gene encodes CDR1 SEHNR and CDR2 FQNEAQ (reference sequence). V gave up 5 bases and J gave up 0 bases, with 11 bases separating them. The CDR3 covers 15 residues. The CDR3 sequence: CASSKGLSSYNEQFF. CDR3 nucleotides: TGTGCCAGCAGCAAGGGACTCAGCTCCTACAATGAGCAGTTCTTC. Combining the CDR3 with reference TRBV7-9 and TRBJ2-1 gives the whole variable domain DTGVSQNPRHKITKRGQNVTFRCDPISEHNRLYWYRQTLGQGPEFLTYFQNEAQLEKSRLLSDRFSAERPKGSFSTLEIQRTEQGDSAMYLCASSKGLSSYNEQFFGPGTRLTVL.

This clone was recorded a few times. The chain has TRBV5-5 and TRBJ2-2; TRBD1 is a possible D gene (6 bases). V was pared by 4 bases and J by 7 bases, with 11 bases between. The germline V gene has CDR1 SGHKS and CDR2 YYEKEE (reference sequence). The CDR3 sequence is 13 residues long. For the CDR3, the DNA is TGTGCCAGCAGCCTAGACAGGATCGGGGAGCTGTTTTTT. Its protein product is CASSLDRIGELFF.

The chain recombines TRBV14 with TRBJ2-1, with 12 bases fitting TRBD2. The germline V gene encodes CDR1 SGHDN and CDR2 FVKESK. Trimming cost V 1 base and J 7 bases; bases outside gene matches: 11. The CDR3 length is 18 residues. Here the CDR3 reads CASSQVVGLAGGHNEQFF. In DNA form, the CDR3 reads TGTGCCAGCAGCCAAGTAGTCGGGCTAGCGGGGGGGCATAATGAGCAGTTCTTC.

This sequence joins TRBV10-3 and TRBJ1-1; D uncertain. CDR1 is ENHRY and CDR2 is SYGVKD in the germline V gene. Trimming cost V 0 bases and J 2 bases, with 7 bases left between them. CDR3 length: 14 residues. The CDR3 sequence is CAISESGANTEAFF. In DNA, the CDR3 is TGTGCCATCAGTGAGTCTGGAGCAAACACTGAAGCTTTCTTT.

This clone was counted a single time. The chain carries TRBV5-8 and TRBJ1-5, with TRBD1 matching 8 bases. Germline V gene lookup returns CDR1 SGHTS and CDR2 YDEGEE. The trim removed 4 bases at V and 10 bases at J, leaving 16 bases unmatched. The CDR3 consists of 16 residues. CDR3 bases: TGTGCCAGCAGCATCGGACAGGGAGTCCCAGGGAGACCCCAGCATTTT. It translates to CASSIGQGVPGRPQHF.

The chain uses TRBV2 and TRBJ2-3, with 7 bases fitting TRBD1. This CDR3 has 14 residues. The junction had 7 bases not matched to a gene; V was cut back by 6 bases and J by 4 bases. Germline CDR1 and CDR2: SNHLY and FYNNEI. The CDR3 loop is CASRGDRSPDTQYF. The CDR3 DNA sequence: TGTGCCAGCAGGGGGGACAGAAGCCCAGATACGCAGTATTTT.

The V call is TRBV7-8, the J call TRBJ1-4, with 9 bases matching TRBD1. The germline V gene encodes CDR1 SGHVS and CDR2 FQNEAQ. J gave up 7 bases and V 5 bases, and 11 bases lay outside the gene matches. The CDR3 is 16 residues long. CDR3 protein: CASSLRSPDRGEKLFF. CDR3 in DNA: TGTGCCAGCAGCCTGAGGTCCCCGGACAGGGGTGAAAAACTGTTTTTT.

The table lists this clone with a few counts. V and J are TRBV11-1 and TRBJ2-1; TRBD2 matches at 7 bases. This CDR3 comprises 15 residues. Germline V gene sequence: CDR1 SGHAT, CDR2 FQDESV (reference sequence). With 5 bases clipped from V and 8 bases from J, the junction kept 12 bases outside the gene matches. The CDR3 DNA sequence: TGTGCCAGCAGCCGGGAGGCGGGAGTGAGGGATGAGCAGTTCTTC. This sequence encodes CASSREAGVRDEQFF. Variable domain in full (rest from reference TRBV11-1 and TRBJ2-1): EAEVAQSPRYKITEKSQAVAFWCDPISGHATLYWYRQILGQGPELLVQFQDESVVDDSQLPKDRFSAERLKGVDSTLKIQPAELGDSAMYLCASSREAGVRDEQFFGPGTRLTVL.

V and J are TRBV14 and TRBJ2-2, with a possible D match to TRBD1 (6 bases). This CDR3 contains 17 residues. CDR1 and CDR2 from the germline V gene are SGHDN and FVKESK. The V and J ends lost 2 bases and 0 bases respectively, with 13 bases between them. The CDR3 region is CASSQSTGLTNTGELFF. As DNA, the CDR3 is TGTGCCAGCAGCCAATCGACAGGACTGACGAACACCGGGGAGCTGTTTTTT.

The chain uses TRBV2 and TRBJ2-2, with D possibly being TRBD1 (5 bases). Germline lookup yields CDR1 SNHLY and CDR2 FYNNEI. Trimming took 8 bases from V and 5 from J, leaving 15 bases between them. The CDR3 runs to 14 residues. CDR3 bases: TGTGCCAGCGCTAGGATGGGGCCGACCGGGGAGCTGTTTTTT. Translation: CASARMGPTGELFF.

V usage is TRBV30 and J usage is TRBJ1-6; TRBD1 is a possible D gene (6 bases). Germline-derived CDR1 and CDR2 are GTSNPN and SVGIG (reference sequence). V gave up 2 bases and J gave up 7 bases, with 15 bases separating them. The length of the CDR3 is 15 residues. The CDR3 spells CAWSWGQGNNSPLHF. For the CDR3, the DNA is TGTGCCTGGAGTTGGGGGCAGGGGAACAATTCACCCCTCCACTTT.

The chain links TRBV11-3 to TRBJ2-3; D not resolved. V lost 5 bases to trimming and J lost 0 bases, with 9 bases between them. CDR3 length equals 14 residues. The germline gives CDR1 SGHNT, CDR2 YENEEA. CDR3 sequence (DNA): TGTGCCAGCAGCCATAATCCTAGCACAGATACGCAGTATTTT. It codes for CASSHNPSTDTQYF.